This paragraph reports one T cell receptor beta chain. The antigen is unknown. These data come from a study of cytomegalovirus exposure and HLA in healthy donors. Study background: Researchers previously reported finding fewer than 140 million unique TCR beta sequences from 150 million to 200 million T cells. Findings and caveats of the study: Most subjects' HLA-A and HLA-B alleles were reportedly predicted from TCR beta sequences. A later analysis showed HLA-associated TCR beta chains outstripping equally common others in clonal expansion. Altogether, some 170 TCR beta chains were recorded as cytomegalovirus-associated.

PCR was performed using 60 Vbeta and 13 Jbeta primers. Sequencing was performed with immunoSEQ multiplex PCR; in TCRdb, only in-frame clones are kept and a portion is missing. The sample has 50,000 to 65,000 clones; about 80% are singletons. Losses at the gene ends were 5 bases for V and 2 bases for J; bases not matched to a gene: 5. The germline CDR1 and CDR2 sequences are SGHVS and FQNEAQ. The CDR3 extends over 15 amino acids. The receptor comes from a man aged 45 to 65 in good health and CMV-seropositive. This chain connects TRBV7-8 to TRBJ2-7; 11 bases line up with TRBD2. Sequencing used PBMCs. CDR3 DNA: TGTGCCAGCAGCAGCTCTAGCGGGAGGCCCTACGAGCAGTACTTC. Translated, it gives CASSSSSGRPYEQYF.